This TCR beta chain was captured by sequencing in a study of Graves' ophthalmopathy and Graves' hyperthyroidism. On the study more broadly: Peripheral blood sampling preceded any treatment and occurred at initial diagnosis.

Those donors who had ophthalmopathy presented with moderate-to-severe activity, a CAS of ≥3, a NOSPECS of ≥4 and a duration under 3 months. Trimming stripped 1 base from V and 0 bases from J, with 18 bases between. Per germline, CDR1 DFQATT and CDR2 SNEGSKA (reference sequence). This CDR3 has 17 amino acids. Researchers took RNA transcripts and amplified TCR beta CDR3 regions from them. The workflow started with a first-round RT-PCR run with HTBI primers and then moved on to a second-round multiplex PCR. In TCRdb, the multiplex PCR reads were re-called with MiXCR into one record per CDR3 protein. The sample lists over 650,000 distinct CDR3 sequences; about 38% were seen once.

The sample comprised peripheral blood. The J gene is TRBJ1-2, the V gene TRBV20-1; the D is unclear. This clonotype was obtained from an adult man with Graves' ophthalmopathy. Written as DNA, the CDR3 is TGCAGTGCTAGAGGAACAGCCAAGCCTACTCCTAACTATGGCTACACCTTC. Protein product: CSARGTAKPTPNYGYTF.